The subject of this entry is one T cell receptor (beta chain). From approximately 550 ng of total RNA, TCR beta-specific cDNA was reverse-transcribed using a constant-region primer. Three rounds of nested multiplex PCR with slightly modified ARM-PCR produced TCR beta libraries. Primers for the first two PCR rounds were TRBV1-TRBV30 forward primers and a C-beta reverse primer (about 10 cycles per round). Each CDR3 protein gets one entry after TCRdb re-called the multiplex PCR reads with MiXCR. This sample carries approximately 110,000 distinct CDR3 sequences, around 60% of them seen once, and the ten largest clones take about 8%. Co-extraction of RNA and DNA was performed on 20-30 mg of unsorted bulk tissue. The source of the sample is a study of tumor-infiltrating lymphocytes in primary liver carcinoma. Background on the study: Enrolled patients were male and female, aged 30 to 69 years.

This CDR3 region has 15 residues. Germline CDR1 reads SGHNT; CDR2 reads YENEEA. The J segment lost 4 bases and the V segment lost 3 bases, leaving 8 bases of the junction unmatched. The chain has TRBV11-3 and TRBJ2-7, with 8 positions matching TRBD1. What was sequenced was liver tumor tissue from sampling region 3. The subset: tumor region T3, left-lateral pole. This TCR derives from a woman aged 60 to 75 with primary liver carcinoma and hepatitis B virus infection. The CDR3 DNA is TGTGCCAGCAGCTTCGCGCCGACAGGGGCTTACGAGCAGTACTTC. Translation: CASSFAPTGAYEQYF.